These 19 T cell receptor beta chains were all obtained from the same sample, sequenced in a study of blood T cell repertoires in COVID-19. Profiling relied on immunoSEQ multiplex PCR, and the TCRdb table lists in-frame clones only, not all of them. The table lists some 180,000 clones, 75% to 90% of them singletons. Sample: peripheral blood. The source is a man in his fifties or sixties with acute or convalescent COVID-19.

V usage is TRBV18 and J usage is TRBJ1-6; the match to TRBD1 covers 7 bases. Trimming removed 3 bases from V and 12 bases from J; junction bases left unmatched: 5. Germline V gene sequence: CDR1 KGHSH, CDR2 LQKENI. The CDR3 runs to 13 residues. The CDR3 nucleotides read TGTGCCAGCTCACCTGACAGGGAGGTACCCCTCCACTTT. Its protein product is CASSPDREVPLHF.

This chain connects TRBV4-2 to TRBJ2-1; maybe TRBD2 (5 bases). The CDR3 is 12 amino acids. Germline V lookup: CDR1 LGHNA, CDR2 YNFKEQ. V was cut by 1 base and J by 15 bases, with 13 bases left in between. CDR3 in amino acids: CASSQGGPERFF. The CDR3 DNA sequence: TGTGCCAGCAGCCAAGGCGGGCCCGAGAGGTTCTTC.

J is TRBJ1-5 and V is TRBV7-2, with D perhaps matching TRBD1 (6 bases). Germline V CDR1 and CDR2: SGHTA, FQGNSA. This CDR3 has 14 residues. V shed 5 bases and J shed 6 bases, with 14 bases lying between them. CDR3 coding DNA: TGTGCCAGCAGCCTATCTCCAGGGGTTCAGCCCCAGCATTTT. As protein: CASSLSPGVQPQHF.

The chain uses TRBV27 and TRBJ2-1, with D possibly TRBD2 on 5 matching bases. The CDR3 is 13 residues long. The germline V gene encodes CDR1 MNHEY and CDR2 SMNVEV (reference sequence). V was pared by 4 bases and J by 4 bases, with 8 bases between. The CDR3, as DNA: TGTGCCAGCAGTTCGGACTCATACAATGAGCAGTTCTTC. The encoded protein is CASSSDSYNEQFF.

In the case of this clone: This specimen includes other DNA sequences encoding the same CDR3. The chain combines TRBV27 with TRBJ1-5; D remains ambiguous. From germline, CDR1 is MNHEY and CDR2 SMNVEV (reference sequence). With 8 bases removed from V and 6 bases from J, the gap between germline ends came to 14 bases. The CDR3 totals 13 residues. The CDR3 sequence: CASRGERGQPQHF. The CDR3 nucleotides are TGTGCCAGCCGCGGGGAGCGGGGTCAGCCCCAGCATTTT.

The J gene is TRBJ2-7, the V gene TRBV5-1, with TRBD1 as a possible D gene (6 bases). The CDR3 extends over 13 amino acids. V was shortened by 0 bases and J by 6 bases, with 10 bases between the two germline ends. Germline V CDR1 and CDR2: SGHRS, YFSETQ. CDR3 amino acids: CASSLGGPREQYF. In nucleotides, the CDR3 is TGCGCCAGCAGCTTGGGGGGGCCTCGCGAGCAGTACTTC.

The rearrangement uses TRBV12-5 and TRBJ2-7; 9 bases fit TRBD1. J gave up 4 bases and V 1 base, and 11 bases lay outside the gene matches. CDR3 size: 17 residues. Germline lookup yields CDR1 LGHNT and CDR2 FRNRAP. For the CDR3, the DNA is TGTGCTAGTGGTTTGGGTTTAGGGACAGGGCTTTCGTACGAGCAGTACTTC. This sequence encodes CASGLGLGTGLSYEQYF.

V usage is TRBV5-1 and J usage is TRBJ2-1; 7 nucleotides line up with TRBD2. Germline assignment: CDR1 SGHRS and CDR2 YFSETQ. The CDR3 sequence is 16 residues long. With V trimmed by 4 bases and J by 2 bases, 9 bases remained unmatched. CDR3 region: CASSRRGAGAYNEQFF. In DNA, the CDR3 is TGCGCCAGCAGCCGGCGTGGGGCGGGAGCCTACAATGAGCAGTTCTTC.

This chain joins TRBV14 and TRBJ2-7; 10 nucleotides agree with TRBD1. Trimming cost V 8 bases and J 3 bases; bases outside gene matches: 7. The CDR3 has 14 residues. Germline CDR1 reads SGHDN; CDR2 reads FVKESK. The CDR3 protein is CASSMTGGFYEQYF. The CDR3 DNA sequence: TGTGCCAGCTCCATGACAGGGGGCTTCTACGAGCAGTACTTC.

This clone was counted ten times or more. The V and J genes are TRBV18 and TRBJ2-7; 7 nucleotides agree with TRBD1. Germline V lookup: CDR1 KGHSH, CDR2 LQKENI. The V and J ends lost 7 bases and 0 bases, in that order; junction bases with no gene match: 6. This CDR3 contains 14 residues. CDR3 in amino acids: CASLGQESSYEQYF. In nucleotides, the CDR3 is TGTGCCAGCTTAGGACAGGAGAGCTCCTACGAGCAGTACTTC. Looking up the rest from reference TRBV18 and TRBJ2-7 gives the full variable domain: NAGVMQNPRHLVRRRGQEARLRCSPMKGHSHVYWYRQLPEEGLKFMVYLQKENIIDESGMPKERFSAEFPKEGPSILRIQQVVRGDSAAYFCASLGQESSYEQYFGPGTRLTVT.

The rearrangement joins TRBV10-3 to TRBJ1-1, with D unclear. Trimming left V 3 bases short and J 7 bases short, with 12 bases between. There are 13 residues in the CDR3. Per the germline V gene, CDR1 is ENHRY and CDR2 is SYGVKD. This CDR3 is CAISEGARSEAFF. The CDR3 bases are TGTGCCATCAGTGAAGGAGCCCGGAGTGAAGCTTTCTTT.

This sequence joins TRBV5-1 and TRBJ1-2, with 8 bases fitting TRBD1. CDR1 SGHRS and CDR2 YFSETQ come from the germline V gene. The V segment lost 3 bases and the J segment 4 bases; nucleotides outside the gene matches: 11. The CDR3 is 16 residues long. The CDR3 bases are TGCGCCAGCAGCTCTAATCCCGGGACAGGCGGCTATGGCTACACCTTC. It codes for CASSSNPGTGGYGYTF.

CDR3 coding DNA: TGTGCCAGCAGTTACTCGCGAGCGGGAGGGCAAGAGACCCAGTACTTC. Its protein product is CASSYSRAGGQETQYF. The V gene is TRBV6-5, the J gene TRBJ2-5, with TRBD2 matching 10 bases. V gave up 0 bases and J gave up 2 bases; unmatched junction bases: 3. Germline values: CDR1 MNHEY, CDR2 SVGAGI. The length of the CDR3 is 16 residues.

The chain has TRBV7-8 and TRBJ1-3; TRBD1 matches at 7 bases. V lost 0 bases and J lost 5; bases outside the gene matches: 4. CDR3 length: 15 residues. Germline V lookup: CDR1 SGHVS, CDR2 FQNEAQ. CDR3 sequence: CASSLAVGQRNTIYF. Here the CDR3 DNA reads TGTGCCAGCAGCTTAGCGGTGGGACAGAGAAACACCATATATTTT.

The chain is built from TRBV28 and TRBJ2-3, with 7 bases that match TRBD2. The CDR3 contains 16 residues. The germline V gene has CDR1 MDHEN and CDR2 SYDVKM. The trim removed 3 bases at V and 2 bases at J, leaving 8 bases unmatched. CDR3 sequence (DNA): TGTGCCAGCAGTTTGTGGCAGCGGGGCGCCACAGATACGCAGTATTTT. Translating it yields CASSLWQRGATDTQYF.

The J gene is TRBJ1-5, the V gene TRBV5-1; 7 positions match TRBD1. The J segment lost 8 bases and the V segment lost 4 bases, leaving 12 bases of the junction unmatched. CDR3 length: 15 residues. Germline-derived CDR1 and CDR2 are SGHRS and YFSETQ. The CDR3 nucleotides are TGCGCCAGCAGCCCGGGGGTAGGGGGCCAAGAGCCCCAGCATTTT. Translation: CASSPGVGGQEPQHF.

This clone occurred many times. The chain is built from TRBV27 and TRBJ2-3, with D uncertain. CDR1 is MNHEY, CDR2 SMNVEV, per germline (reference sequence). V lost 7 bases and J 5 bases, leaving 16 bases between the germline ends. The CDR3 totals 14 residues. CDR3 nucleotide sequence: TGTGCCAGCACTTTGGGTAGCCCACTAGATACGCAGTATTTT. This codes for CASTLGSPLDTQYF.

J is TRBJ1-1 and V is TRBV27; D unclear. Germline V gene lookup returns CDR1 MNHEY and CDR2 SMNVEV (reference sequence). The CDR3 is 13 residues long. V was clipped by 3 bases and J by 4 bases, with 9 bases between them. CDR3 DNA: TGTGCCAGCAGTTTGGGTCGGGTCACTGAAGCTTTCTTT. This encodes CASSLGRVTEAFF.

This chain connects TRBV3-1 (or the pseudogene TRBV3-2) to TRBJ2-5, with 12 bases fitting TRBD1. This CDR3 is 15 amino acids long. Trimming took 4 bases from V and 7 from J; bases not matched to a gene: 7. From germline, CDR1 is LGHDT and CDR2 YNNKEL (reference sequence). CDR3 region: CASSPYPGQGATQYF. The CDR3, as DNA: TGTGCCAGCAGCCCCTATCCGGGACAGGGGGCGACCCAGTACTTC.